This entry lists 14 T cell receptor beta chains sequenced from one sample in a study of T cell repertoires in cytomegalovirus infection. TCRdb reanalysed the reads using MiXCR and keeps one entry per CDR3 protein. The data hold a few hundred thousand distinct CDR3 sequences, with 26% observed a single time. Sequenced material: PBMCs. The receptor source for this set is a human donor in good health (CMV status not recorded). Some clones in this sample may be carry-over from other donors' samples.

The sample holds a few counts of this clonotype. The chain combines TRBV11-2 with TRBJ2-5; 10 nucleotides align to TRBD1. Germline CDR1 is SGHAT and CDR2 is FQNNGV. Trimming cost V 4 bases and J 2 bases; bases outside gene matches: 10. The CDR3 spans 17 residues. The DNA of the CDR3 is TGTGCCAGCAGCTACGGGACAGGGGCAGGGGTACAAGAGACCCAGTACTTC. As protein: CASSYGTGAGVQETQYF.

This clonotype was detected many times. This chain connects TRBV6-1 to TRBJ2-1; 10 bases map to TRBD2. Germline V gene data show CDR1 as MNHNS and CDR2 as SASEGT. This CDR3 contains 14 residues. The junction had 4 bases not matched to a gene; V was cut back by 7 bases and J by 4 bases. CDR3 bases: TGTGCCAGCACTATTAGCGGGAGGTACAATGAGCAGTTCTTC. This sequence encodes CASTISGRYNEQFF.

This clonotype came up many times. V usage is TRBV7-9 and J usage is TRBJ2-7; 7 nucleotides line up with TRBD1. The CDR3 length is 13 residues. Germline CDR1 is SEHNR and CDR2 is FQNEAQ (reference sequence). The ends lost 3 bases at V and 3 bases at J; junction bases unmatched: 2. CDR3 DNA: TGTGCCAGCAGCTTGGACAGGAACTACGAGCAGTACGTC. It yields the protein CASSLDRNYEQYV.

This CDR3 is CASSTTSGKGSETQYF. The CDR3 DNA is TGTGCCAGCAGCACGACTAGCGGGAAGGGTTCTGAGACCCAGTACTTC. This chain links TRBV7-2 with TRBJ2-5; 11 bases line up with TRBD2. The V and J ends lost 5 bases and 5 bases, in that order; junction bases with no gene match: 10. This CDR3 is 16 amino acids long. Per germline, CDR1 SGHTA and CDR2 FQGNSA.

This clonotype was counted a few times. V usage is TRBV7-8 and J usage is TRBJ2-2; weak D call: TRBD2 (6 bases). The V end was cut by 4 bases, the J end by 2 bases, with 11 bases between. The V gene's germline CDR1 is SGHVS and CDR2 FQNEAQ. The CDR3 runs 15 residues. DNA for the CDR3: TGTGCCAGCAGCTCGATCGCGGGAAACACCGGGGAGCTGTTTTTT. Translated: CASSSIAGNTGELFF.

J is TRBJ2-3 and V is TRBV7-8; no clear D. Trimming left V 10 bases short and J 2 bases short, with 16 bases between. Germline CDR1 SGHVS, CDR2 FQNEAQ. This CDR3 has 14 residues. CDR3 region: CATSQGQYTDTQYF. The CDR3 DNA reads as TGTGCCACCTCGCAAGGGCAGTACACAGATACGCAGTATTTT.

This clonotype was counted many times. This rearrangement joins TRBV7-2 to TRBJ1-2; tentative D call: TRBD1 (5 bases). Looked up from germline, CDR1 is SGHTA and CDR2 is FQGNSA. Trimming took off 1 base at V and 6 bases at J, with 15 bases between the two ends. CDR3 length equals 15 residues. As DNA, the CDR3 is TGTGCCAGCAGCTTAGTGGCAGGGTATGGCCATGGCTACACCTTC. Amino acid sequence: CASSLVAGYGHGYTF.

In its sample, this clonotype was seen once. The chain recombines TRBV29-1 with TRBJ1-1; no reliable D call. The CDR3 contains 10 residues. Germline V gene sequence: CDR1 SQVTM, CDR2 ANQGSEA. Deletions cut 4 bases from V and 5 bases from J, with 5 bases between. The CDR3 spells CSVGETEAFF. In DNA, the CDR3 is TGCAGCGTTGGGGAGACTGAAGCTTTCTTT. Complete variable domain (other parts from reference TRBV29-1 and TRBJ1-1): SAVISQKPSRDICQRGTSLTIQCQVDSQVTMMFWYRQQPGQSLTLIATANQGSEATYESGFVIDKFPISRPNLTFSTLTVSNMSPEDSSIYLCSVGETEAFFGQGTRLTVV.

This clonotype was seen a handful of times. This chain connects TRBV6-2 or TRBV6-3 to TRBJ2-1; 11 positions agree with TRBD2. The length of the CDR3 is 16 residues. The germline gives CDR1 MNHEY, CDR2 SVGEGT. J gave up 9 bases and V 0 bases, and 7 bases lay outside the gene matches. CDR3 amino acids: CASSYSGSGRAGEQFF. DNA for the CDR3: TGTGCCAGCAGTTACTCGGGTAGCGGGAGGGCCGGTGAGCAGTTCTTC.

This sequence joins TRBV4-1 and TRBJ2-3; TRBD2 aligns across 10 bases. CDR1 MGHRA and CDR2 YSYEKL come from the germline V gene. This CDR3 contains 15 residues. Unmatched junction bases numbered 4, after V lost 4 bases and J lost 3 bases. The CDR3 loop is CASSPTSGWTDTQYF. The CDR3 DNA reads TGCGCCAGCAGCCCGACTAGCGGGTGGACAGATACGCAGTATTTT.

This sequence joins TRBV7-3 and TRBJ1-4; 7 nucleotides agree with TRBD1. The germline gives CDR1 SGHTA, CDR2 FQGTGA. V lost 4 bases to trimming and J lost 2 bases; unmatched junction nucleotides: 7. CDR3 length equals 16 residues. The CDR3 sequence is CASSSQGLATNEKLFF. CDR3 in DNA: TGTGCCAGCAGCTCACAGGGGTTAGCGACTAATGAAAAACTGTTTTTT.

This chain joins TRBV9 and TRBJ2-7, with D perhaps TRBD2 (6 bases). This CDR3 has 14 amino acids. V lost 2 bases, J lost 2 bases, and 11 bases lay in between. Germline V lookup: CDR1 SGDLS, CDR2 YYNGEE. CDR3 DNA: TGTGCCAGCAGCGTGGGGACTTCTACCTACGAGCAGTACTTC. Amino acid sequence: CASSVGTSTYEQYF.

The chain is built from TRBV6-2 or TRBV6-3 and TRBJ1-2; 11 nucleotides align to TRBD1. Germline V lookup: CDR1 MNHEY, CDR2 SVGEGT. V lost 3 bases and J lost 6; bases outside the gene matches: 9. The CDR3 is 16 amino acids. The CDR3 DNA is TGTGCCAGCAGTTATTCCCCGGGACAGGGGGAAGATGGCTACACCTTC. Translation gives CASSYSPGQGEDGYTF.

The chain is built from TRBV7-2 and TRBJ1-1, with D hard to call. Per germline, CDR1 SGHTA and CDR2 FQGNSA. V gave up 1 base and J gave up 7 bases, with 10 bases separating them. This CDR3 spans 13 amino acids. CDR3 nucleotide sequence: TGTGCCAGCAGCTTAGAAGTGAAGGTTGAAGCTTTCTTT. Translating it yields CASSLEVKVEAFF.